This T cell receptor (beta chain) was captured by sequencing in a study of blood T cell repertoires in COVID-19 (dated by TCRdb to about 2020). About the investigation overall: Samples from collaborators originated in the United States, Italy and Spain and spanned both the acute and convalescent phases of COVID-19. The prospective study material was composed of cDNA or gDNA derived from T cells, B-cell-depleted T cells, or PBMCs. Deeply sampled blood TCRbeta repertoires from subjects exposed to, actively infected with, or recovered from COVID-19 were included in the dataset. A freely available public database, intended as a resource for researchers studying the immune response to SARS-CoV-2, is where the repertoires were released. Samples came from the ongoing ImmuneRACE study (first 160 participants) plus 1,254 subjects from 6 global collaborators. Sample metadata almost always included a de-identified subject ID, COVID-19 status, age in years and sex. Where HLA class I and class II types were available, the types were taken from metadata supplied by the sample provider, not from assay-based typing. On the study overall, not on this receptor specifically: The quantity of clinical and demographic metadata differed by source and by participant and was supplied without curation.

From the cysteine through the phenylalanine, the CDR3 covers 15 amino acids. The kept DNA is CDR3 alone, 45 bases in frame from the first base. The CDR1 and CDR2 encoded by the germline V gene are SGDLS and YYNGEE. Compared with germline, V lacks 0 bases and J lacks 7 bases; bases without a gene match: 4. The immunoSEQ Assay, a bias-controlled multiplex PCR, was used to amplify TCRbeta CDR3 regions from genomic DNA. Per the authors' processing: Nucleated cell counts per sample were estimated from amplification of reference gene primers within the assay. To quantify the absolute abundance of each unique TCRbeta CDR3 rearrangement, sequence reads were collapsed and filtered. For each sample, productive Simpson clonality was calculated as the square root of Simpson's diversity index over productive rearrangements. TCRdb took this table from immuneACCESS and kept in-frame rearrangements with V and J called. Such tables lack part of the clones; where checked against another copy, unresolved V genes explain under half of the gap, and the rest is unexplained. The DNA gave D and trimming, while V, J and clone size come from that table. The sample profile shows roughly 40,000 clones; about 85% of them were found once. The ten biggest clones cover about 12% of the sample.

Each collaborating institution followed its own protocols to collect whole blood in K2EDTA tubes. For TCRbeta analysis, collaborators shipped samples as frozen whole blood, isolated PBMCs, or DNA extracted from either of those sample types. Concerning this clone itself: Which antigen it targets is not known. Base-call qualities are not available, and no considerably larger clone is one nucleotide away.

Sequenced input: peripheral blood. The TCR was taken from a woman between 65 and 79 years old in a cohort sampled during active COVID-19. The sequence is built from TRBV9 and TRBJ1-6, with 7 central nucleotides matching TRBD1. In nucleotide form, the sequence is TGTGCCAGCAGCGTAGCGACAGGGTTCAATTCACCCCTCCACTTT. This codes for CASSVATGFNSPLHF. With the portions outside the CDR3 filled from the reference TRBV9 and TRBJ1-6 genes, the complete variable region becomes DSGVTQTPKHLITATGQRVTLRCSPRSGDLSVYWYQQSLDQGLQFLIQYYNGEERAKGNILERFSAQQFPDLHSELNLSSLELGDSALYFCASSVATGFNSPLHFGNGTRLTVT.